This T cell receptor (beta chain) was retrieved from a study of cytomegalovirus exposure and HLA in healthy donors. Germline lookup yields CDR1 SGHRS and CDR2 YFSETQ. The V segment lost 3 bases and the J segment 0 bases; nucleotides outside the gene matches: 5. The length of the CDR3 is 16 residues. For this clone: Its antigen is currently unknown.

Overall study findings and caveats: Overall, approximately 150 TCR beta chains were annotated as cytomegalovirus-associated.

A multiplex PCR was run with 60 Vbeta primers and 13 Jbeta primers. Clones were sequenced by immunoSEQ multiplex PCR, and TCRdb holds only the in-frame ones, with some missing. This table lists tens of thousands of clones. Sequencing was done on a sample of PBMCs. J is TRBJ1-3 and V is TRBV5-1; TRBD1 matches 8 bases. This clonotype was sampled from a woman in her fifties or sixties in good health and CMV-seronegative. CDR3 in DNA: TGCGCCAGCAGCTCCGCTGGGACAGGCTCTGGAAACACCATATATTTT. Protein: CASSSAGTGSGNTIYF.